The source of this T cell receptor beta chain is a study of blood T cell repertoires in COVID-19. On the study more broadly: T cells, B-cell-depleted T cells, or PBMCs supplied cDNA or gDNA.

In the authors' workflow: Estimates of nucleated cell counts were drawn from the amplification of reference gene primers. Clones were sequenced by immunoSEQ multiplex PCR, and TCRdb holds only the in-frame ones, with some missing. V and J calls and clone size are those listed in that table; D and trimming were worked out from the DNA. The sample carries fewer than 200,000 clones, approximately 84% recorded once. CDR1 and CDR2 (germline): SQVTM, ANQGSEA. The CDR3 extends over 14 amino acids. Trimming shortened V by 2 bases and J by 6 bases, and 16 bases separated the two germline ends. V and J are TRBV29-1 and TRBJ1-1; a possible D gene is TRBD1 (6 bases). The sequenced sample was peripheral blood. This sequence originates from a man aged 40-55 years who had recovered from COVID-19. The chain's CDR3 is CSVEKGGSPPEAFF. The DNA of the CDR3 is TGCAGCGTTGAAAAGGGGGGGAGTCCGCCTGAAGCTTTCTTT.